One sample yielded the 17 T cell receptor beta chains listed below, sequenced in a study of CD8+CD57+ T cells in acquired aplastic anemia. Researchers used genomic DNA as the template to profile TCR beta VDJ and CDR3. Via MiXCR, TCRdb re-called the reads, giving one row per CDR3 protein. This sample has approximately 200,000 distinct CDR3 sequences, with about 53% found just once. The sample comprised sorted CD4+, CD8+, or CD8+CD57+ T cells (not recorded which) from PBMCs. Receptors originate from a human donor in good health, serving as a control.

This clonotype was counted between two and nine times. The chain is built from TRBV11-2 and TRBJ1-1; 9 bases fit TRBD1. J lost 1 base, V lost 5 bases, and 8 bases had no gene match. The germline V gene encodes CDR1 SGHAT and CDR2 FQNNGV. CDR3 length: 16 residues. In DNA form, the CDR3 reads TGTGCCAGCAGCCCCGGGACAGGGAGAACGAACACTGAAGCTTTCTTT. Its protein is CASSPGTGRTNTEAFF.

V and J are TRBV12-3 or TRBV12-4 and TRBJ1-6, with a tentative D call TRBD1 (6 bases). This CDR3 comprises 15 residues. V was pared by 5 bases and J by 7 bases, with 15 bases between. The chain's CDR3 is CASSLSTGMNSPLHF. The DNA for the CDR3 is TGTGCCAGCAGTCTCTCGACAGGTATGAATTCACCCCTCCACTTT.

This rearrangement joins TRBV7-2 to TRBJ1-6, with D tentatively TRBD1 (5 bases). The CDR3 spans 16 residues. Trimming pared 2 bases from V and 1 base from J, leaving 9 bases between. From germline, CDR1 is SGHTA and CDR2 FQGNSA. CDR3 coding DNA: TGTGCCAGCAGCTTAAGGCAGGGATCCTATAATTCACCCCTCCACTTT. It is translated as CASSLRQGSYNSPLHF.

This clonotype was counted ten times or more. The chain uses TRBV6-5 and TRBJ1-6; 11 bases map to TRBD1. Germline assignment: CDR1 MNHEY and CDR2 SVGAGI. CDR3 length: 15 residues. Trimming removed 5 bases from V and 3 bases from J; junction bases left unmatched: 0. The CDR3 is CASSGTGGYNSPLHF. The DNA of the CDR3 is TGTGCCAGCAGTGGGACAGGGGGCTATAATTCACCCCTCCACTTT.

This clonotype appeared a few times. The chain is built from TRBV3-1 and TRBJ2-6; TRBD1 matches 10 bases. V shed 4 bases and J 0 bases; nucleotides not matched to a gene: 12. The germline V gene encodes CDR1 LGHDT and CDR2 YNNKEL (reference sequence). There are 20 residues in the CDR3. The CDR3 loop is CASSRKRGTGARSGANVLTF. CDR3 DNA sequence: TGTGCCAGCAGCCGAAAGCGGGGGACAGGGGCACGCTCTGGGGCCAACGTCCTGACTTTC.

The chain carries TRBV19 and TRBJ2-3; D is uncertain. V lost 7 bases and J lost 1, with 15 bases in between. From germline, CDR1 is LNHDA and CDR2 SQIVND (reference sequence). The CDR3 has 15 amino acids. The CDR3 spells CASTLEAARTDTQYF. The CDR3, as DNA: TGTGCCAGTACCCTAGAGGCGGCCCGCACAGATACGCAGTATTTT.

The rearrangement joins TRBV7-8 to TRBJ1-3; D is unclear. Trimming removed 1 base from V and 4 bases from J, with 5 bases in between. The CDR3 loop spans 13 amino acids. In germline, CDR1 is SGHVS, CDR2 FQNEAQ. The CDR3 nucleotides are TGTGCCAGCAGCTTAGACAAAGGAAACACCATATATTTT. It yields the protein CASSLDKGNTIYF. Full variable domain (missing parts from reference TRBV7-8 and TRBJ1-3): GAGVSQSPRYKVAKRGQDVALRCDPISGHVSLFWYQQALGQGPEFLTYFQNEAQLDKSGLPSDRFFAERPEGSVSTLKIQRTQQEDSAVYLCASSLDKGNTIYFGEGSWLTVV.

The CDR3 loop is CASSHSTDKEQYF. The CDR3 DNA is TGTGCCAGCAGCCATTCGACGGATAAAGAGCAGTACTTC. This sequence joins TRBV7-9 and TRBJ2-7; D unclear. V shed 5 bases and J shed 7 bases, with 15 bases lying between them. The germline CDR1 and CDR2 sequences are SEHNR and FQNEAQ (reference sequence). The CDR3 totals 13 residues.

This clonotype has ten or more counts. V gene TRBV5-1 combines with J gene TRBJ2-1, with a tentative D call TRBD2 (7 bases). In germline, CDR1 is SGHRS, CDR2 YFSETQ. The CDR3 totals 16 residues. Between the trimmed V and J ends, which lost 0 bases and 6 bases, there was a span of 16 bases. This CDR3 is CASSLALAGAANEQFF. The CDR3 DNA reads as TGCGCCAGCAGCTTGGCCCTTGCGGGGGCGGCCAATGAGCAGTTCTTC.

This clonotype was observed many times. The chain is built from TRBV20-1 and TRBJ2-2; 7 nucleotides line up with TRBD1. CDR1 and CDR2 from the germline V gene are DFQATT and SNEGSKA (reference sequence). The CDR3 runs to 14 residues. The CDR3 region is CSVRRGGATGELFF. Written as DNA, the CDR3 is TGCAGCGTCCGAAGAGGGGGCGCCACCGGGGAGCTGTTTTTT.

This sequence joins TRBV20-1 and TRBJ2-5; a weak D match, TRBD2 (6 bases). Trimming stripped 3 bases from V and 9 bases from J, with 14 bases between. In germline, CDR1 is DFQATT, CDR2 SNEGSKA (reference sequence). The CDR3 length is 12 residues. CDR3 sequence reads: CSASGLRLAQYF. CDR3 in DNA: TGCAGTGCTAGTGGCCTTCGACTAGCCCAGTACTTC.

The table lists this clonotype with many counts. The J gene is TRBJ1-2, the V gene TRBV20-1, with 7 positions matching TRBD1. CDR1 and CDR2 from the germline V gene are DFQATT and SNEGSKA (reference sequence). Unmatched junction bases numbered 10, after V lost 5 bases and J lost 4 bases. The CDR3 runs 14 residues. The CDR3: CSAREGAPGYGYTF. In DNA form, the CDR3 reads TGCAGTGCTCGCGAGGGGGCGCCCGGCTATGGCTACACCTTC.

The rearrangement links TRBV7-2 to TRBJ2-7; D is uncertain. The V and J ends lost 5 bases and 6 bases respectively, with 8 bases between them. Germline values: CDR1 SGHTA, CDR2 FQGNSA. The CDR3 totals 11 residues. The CDR3 is CASSVVSEQYF. The CDR3 DNA reads TGTGCCAGCAGCGTCGTCAGCGAGCAGTACTTC.

This clonotype was recorded at least ten times. The rearrangement uses TRBV7-8 and TRBJ1-5; TRBD1 agrees at 8 bases. Germline CDR1 reads SGHVS; CDR2 reads FQNEAQ. V lost 4 bases, J lost 4 bases, and 9 bases stayed unmatched. CDR3 length: 16 amino acids. For the CDR3, the DNA is TGTGCCAGCAGCTCACCCCCCCAGGGGGCGAATCAGCCCCAGCATTTT. It is translated as CASSSPPQGANQPQHF. Supplemented by reference TRBV7-8 and TRBJ1-5, the full variable domain reads GAGVSQSPRYKVAKRGQDVALRCDPISGHVSLFWYQQALGQGPEFLTYFQNEAQLDKSGLPSDRFFAERPEGSVSTLKIQRTQQEDSAVYLCASSSPPQGANQPQHFGDGTRLSIL.

In this sample, this clonotype turned up a few times. The chain couples TRBV29-1 to TRBJ1-2, with a tentative D call TRBD1 (5 bases). The CDR3 spans 13 residues. In germline, CDR1 is SQVTM, CDR2 ANQGSEA. V was pared by 4 bases and J by 6 bases, with 15 bases between. The CDR3 region is CSVVPQGIHGYTF. The CDR3 coding sequence is TGCAGCGTTGTCCCGCAGGGTATTCATGGCTACACCTTC. Full variable domain (outside the CDR3, taken from reference TRBV29-1 and TRBJ1-2): SAVISQKPSRDICQRGTSLTIQCQVDSQVTMMFWYRQQPGQSLTLIATANQGSEATYESGFVIDKFPISRPNLTFSTLTVSNMSPEDSSIYLCSVVPQGIHGYTFGSGTRLTVV.

Many counts were recorded for this clonotype. The V and J genes are TRBV5-1 and TRBJ2-1, with TRBD1 matching over 11 bases. CDR1 SGHRS and CDR2 YFSETQ come from the germline V gene. After removal of 4 bases from V and 0 bases from J, the junction contained 3 bases not matched to a gene. CDR3 length: 16 amino acids. The CDR3, as DNA: TGCGCCAGCAGCGGAGGGACAGGGGGCTCCTACAATGAGCAGTTCTTC. Amino acids: CASSGGTGGSYNEQFF.

The chain employs TRBV7-9 and TRBJ1-6, with TRBD1 matching over 7 bases. The length of the CDR3 is 16 residues. Germline loops: CDR1 SEHNR, CDR2 FQNEAQ (reference sequence). The V and J ends lost 1 base and 8 bases, in that order; junction bases with no gene match: 8. The DNA of the CDR3 is TGTGCCAGCAGCTTAGGAGGGACAGTACCCGATTCACCCCTCCACTTT. It codes for CASSLGGTVPDSPLHF.